These 22 T cell receptor beta chains came from one sample sequenced in a study of T cell repertoires in cytomegalovirus infection. Using its own MiXCR run on the reads, TCRdb lists one record per CDR3 protein. The table lists a few hundred thousand distinct CDR3 sequences, more than 9% of them singletons. The sequenced sample consisted of PBMCs. The receptors derive from a human donor in good health (CMV status not recorded). Some clones in this sample may be carry-over from other donors' samples.

The gene calls are TRBV7-2 and TRBJ2-7; D gene ambiguous. The CDR3 runs to 14 residues. From germline, CDR1 is SGHTA and CDR2 FQGNSA. V lost 2 bases to trimming and J lost 0 bases, with 8 bases between them. This chain's CDR3 is CASSLTLTSYEQYF. Here the CDR3 DNA reads TGTGCCAGCAGCTTAACCCTGACCTCCTACGAGCAGTACTTC.

This clonotype was observed many times. The chain carries TRBV7-3 and TRBJ2-3; D unresolved. V shed 3 bases and J shed 3 bases, with 7 bases lying between them. The germline V gene encodes CDR1 SGHTA and CDR2 FQGTGA. This CDR3 is 13 amino acids long. The CDR3 nucleotides read TGTGCCAGCAGCTTCGGAGTGACAGATACGCAGTATTTT. It codes for CASSFGVTDTQYF.

This clonotype came up many times. The chain carries TRBV9 and TRBJ2-3; D not certain. Trimming shortened V by 4 bases and J by 4 bases, and 7 bases separated the two germline ends. The CDR3 has 12 residues. Germline-derived CDR1 and CDR2 are SGDLS and YYNGEE. DNA for the CDR3: TGTGCCAGCAGCCTCTCCGCAGATACGCAGTATTTT. This gives the protein CASSLSADTQYF.

In the case of this clonotype: One end of the junction varies from germline; a read error may be responsible. The DNA of the CDR3 is TGTGCCAGCAGTCTAGCGGACTCCTACAATGAGCCGTTCTTC. Amino acid sequence: CASSLADSYNEPFF. The chain employs TRBV7-6 and TRBJ2-1; 7 bases line up with TRBD2. Germline lookup yields CDR1 SGHVS and CDR2 FNYEAQ. The CDR3 loop spans 14 amino acids.

The V and J genes are TRBV6-2 or TRBV6-3 and TRBJ2-5; 8 positions match TRBD1. The length of the CDR3 is 14 residues. V lost 6 bases to trimming and J lost 4 bases; unmatched junction nucleotides: 7. Germline loops: CDR1 MNHEY, CDR2 SVGEGT. The CDR3 region is CASRTTGGRETQYF. The DNA of the CDR3 is TGTGCCAGCAGAACTACAGGGGGGCGAGAGACCCAGTACTTC.

A note on this clonotype: It may be a read error: a sequence one base away is much more abundant. The V and J genes are TRBV7-6 and TRBJ2-4; TRBD2 matches at 8 bases. The CDR3 is made up of 16 amino acids. Germline CDR1 is SGHVS and CDR2 is FNYEAQ. The CDR3 nucleotides read TGTGCCAGCAGCTTTGCAGCGGGGGTAGCCAAAGACATTCAGTACTTC. This gives the protein CASSFAAGVAKDIQYF.

This clonotype was detected ten times or more. This sequence joins TRBV7-9 and TRBJ2-2; 10 nucleotides line up with TRBD1. The V gene's germline CDR1 is SEHNR and CDR2 FQNEAQ (reference sequence). This CDR3 has 18 amino acids. After removal of 5 bases from V and 0 bases from J, the junction contained 9 bases not matched to a gene. This CDR3 is CASSPGTGAAANTGELFF. The CDR3 region has the DNA TGTGCCAGCAGCCCCGGGACAGGGGCAGCAGCGAACACCGGGGAGCTGTTTTTT.

This clonotype was recorded many times. V usage is TRBV7-2 and J usage is TRBJ1-2; 7 nucleotides line up with TRBD1. Per the germline V gene, CDR1 is SGHTA and CDR2 is FQGNSA. V was clipped by 3 bases and J by 6 bases; unmatched bases: 13. The CDR3 has 16 amino acids. DNA of the CDR3: TGTGCCAGCAGCTTCCCCGGGAGGGGGCGTACTCATGGCTACACCTTC. Amino acids: CASSFPGRGRTHGYTF.

This clonotype was observed a few times. The chain combines TRBV10-3 with TRBJ1-5; D uncertain. The germline V gene encodes CDR1 ENHRY and CDR2 SYGVKD. Trimming took 6 bases from V and 0 from J, leaving 6 bases between them. The CDR3 is 13 residues long. The CDR3 bases are TGTGCCATCAGGTTAAATAGCAATCAGCCCCAGCATTTT. Protein product: CAIRLNSNQPQHF.

This clonotype showed up just a few times. CDR3 sequence reads: CASSYNPGGPSTDTQYF. The DNA of the CDR3 is TGTGCCAGCAGCTACAATCCGGGGGGTCCTAGCACAGATACGCAGTATTTT. The chain has TRBV11-2 and TRBJ2-3; 7 bases are shared with TRBD2. V lost 4 bases to trimming and J lost 0 bases; unmatched junction nucleotides: 10. The CDR3 has 17 residues. Per germline, CDR1 SGHAT and CDR2 FQNNGV.

This clonotype was counted only a few times. The chain combines TRBV10-3 with TRBJ2-7; the D gene is possibly TRBD1 (5 bases). CDR3 length: 12 residues. Germline V gives CDR1 ENHRY, CDR2 SYGVKD. V was pared by 6 bases and J by 7 bases, with 13 bases between. In nucleotides, the CDR3 is TGTGCCATCAGAGGGGCCATGGGGGAGCAGTACTTC. As protein: CAIRGAMGEQYF.

This clonotype was picked up a small number of times. The rearrangement joins TRBV6-5 to TRBJ1-1; maybe TRBD1 (6 bases). Germline V lookup: CDR1 MNHEY, CDR2 SVGAGI. Trimming took off 0 bases at V and 1 base at J, with 9 bases between the two ends. CDR3 length: 15 amino acids. In nucleotides, the CDR3 is TGTGCCAGCAGTTACTCGGGACAACAGAACACTGAAGCTTTCTTT. This encodes CASSYSGQQNTEAFF.

The V call is TRBV7-6, the J call TRBJ2-3; 8 bases are shared with TRBD2. The CDR3 length is 15 residues. V was clipped by 5 bases and J by 2 bases; unmatched bases: 6. Looked up from germline, CDR1 is SGHVS and CDR2 is FNYEAQ. For the CDR3, the DNA is TGTGCCAGCAGCCCTAAAGCGGGGGCCACAGATACGCAGTATTTT. Its protein product is CASSPKAGATDTQYF.

This clonotype was seen only a few times. This rearrangement joins TRBV5-5 to TRBJ2-7, with 12 bases aligning to TRBD2. The CDR3 is 16 amino acids. Trimming cost V 6 bases and J 0 bases; bases outside gene matches: 7. Germline CDR1 SGHKS, CDR2 YYEKEE (reference sequence). In nucleotides, the CDR3 is TGTGCCAGCATCCTCGGACTAGCGGGACTCTCCTACGAGCAGTACTTC. As protein: CASILGLAGLSYEQYF.

This clonotype showed up just a few times. The genes are TRBV2 and TRBJ2-1, with D perhaps TRBD2 (6 bases). The CDR3 sequence is 15 residues long. In germline, CDR1 is SNHLY, CDR2 FYNNEI. The V and J ends lost 11 bases and 1 base respectively, with 18 bases between them. CDR3 DNA: TGTGCCTCCGCAGGGATGGGACTTTCCTACAATGAGCAGTTCTTC. Its translation is CASAGMGLSYNEQFF.

This clonotype was found many times. The CDR3 spells CASSQADTGGADTQYF. The CDR3 nucleotides read TGTGCCAGCAGCCAAGCCGACACAGGGGGTGCAGATACGCAGTATTTT. The chain employs TRBV14 and TRBJ2-3; 8 bases are a match to TRBD1. The J segment lost 4 bases and the V segment lost 1 base, leaving 7 bases of the junction unmatched. CDR3 size: 16 residues. Germline V CDR1 and CDR2: SGHDN, FVKESK. Using reference TRBV14 and TRBJ2-3 for the parts outside the CDR3, the full variable domain is EAGVTQFPSHSVIEKGQTVTLRCDPISGHDNLYWYRRVMGKEIKFLLHFVKESKQDESGMPNNRFLAERTGGTYSTLKVQPAELEDSGVYFCASSQADTGGADTQYFGPGTRLTVL.

The V call is TRBV7-2, the J call TRBJ2-7, with 8 bases aligning to TRBD1. V trimming: 0 bases; J trimming: 3 bases; junction bases outside the gene matches: 13. CDR1 SGHTA and CDR2 FQGNSA come from the germline V gene. The CDR3 loop spans 18 amino acids. Written as DNA, the CDR3 is TGTGCCAGCAGCTTAGCTTCCACTTCGCGGACAGGGTTCTACGAGCAGTACTTC. Translation: CASSLASTSRTGFYEQYF.

This clonotype was picked up many times. This chain uses TRBV19 with TRBJ2-1, with D possibly TRBD2 on 6 matching bases. V was cut by 7 bases and J by 5 bases, with 15 bases left in between. The CDR3 runs to 14 residues. The germline gives CDR1 LNHDA, CDR2 SQIVND (reference sequence). This CDR3 is CASTGRGHNNEQFF. CDR3 nucleotides: TGTGCCAGTACTGGGCGGGGCCATAACAATGAGCAGTTCTTC.

The V and J genes are TRBV7-4 and TRBJ2-5; tentatively, D is TRBD2 (6 bases). V was shortened by 4 bases and J by 2 bases, with 11 bases between the two germline ends. Germline-derived CDR1 and CDR2 are SGHVT and SQSDAQ. This CDR3 has 14 residues. CDR3 nucleotide sequence: TGTGCCAGCAGCTCGCCGGGACTGCAAGAGACCCAGTACTTC. This gives the protein CASSSPGLQETQYF.

This clonotype came up many times. This chain links TRBV7-9 with TRBJ1-6, with a possible D match to TRBD1 (5 bases). Germline V CDR1 and CDR2: SEHNR, FQNEAQ (reference sequence). The CDR3 runs to 14 residues. The V and J ends lost 5 bases and 10 bases respectively, with 15 bases between them. CDR3 nucleotide sequence: TGTGCCAGCAGCCCGCAGGGAGTGGGATCACCCCTCCACTTT. Amino acid sequence: CASSPQGVGSPLHF.

V gene TRBV18 combines with J gene TRBJ1-2; D is uncertain. The CDR3 totals 15 residues. Per germline, CDR1 KGHSH and CDR2 LQKENI. V lost 2 bases and J lost 7, with 17 bases in between. CDR3 loop: CASSPERRADGGYTF. DNA for the CDR3: TGTGCCAGCTCACCAGAAAGGAGGGCCGACGGTGGCTACACCTTC.

This clonotype came up many times. For the CDR3, the DNA is TGTGCCAGCAGCCCCCGGACTAGCGGGGTTTCCTACGAGCAGTACTTC. Amino acid sequence: CASSPRTSGVSYEQYF. The V and J genes are TRBV7-6 and TRBJ2-7, with 12 bases lining up with TRBD2. Looked up from germline, CDR1 is SGHVS and CDR2 is FNYEAQ. CDR3 length: 16 amino acids. J lost 1 base, V lost 5 bases, and 6 bases had no gene match.